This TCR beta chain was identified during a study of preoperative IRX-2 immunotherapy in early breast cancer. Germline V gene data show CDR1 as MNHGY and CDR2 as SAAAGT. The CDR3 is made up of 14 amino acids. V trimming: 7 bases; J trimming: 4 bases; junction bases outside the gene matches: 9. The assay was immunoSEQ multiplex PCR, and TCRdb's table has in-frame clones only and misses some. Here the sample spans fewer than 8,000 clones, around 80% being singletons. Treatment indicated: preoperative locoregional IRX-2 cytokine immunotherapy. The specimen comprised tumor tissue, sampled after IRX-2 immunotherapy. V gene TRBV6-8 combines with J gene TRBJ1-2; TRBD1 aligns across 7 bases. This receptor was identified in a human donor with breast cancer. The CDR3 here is CASTSRGRGYGYTF. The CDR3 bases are TGTGCCAGCACCTCAAGGGGGCGAGGCTATGGCTACACCTTC.